A selection of T cell receptor beta chains follows, all from one sample in a study of cytomegalovirus exposure and HLA in healthy donors. TCRdb keeps only in-frame clones here, not all; method: immunoSEQ multiplex PCR. Of around 170,000 clones in the sample, 80% to 85% were seen once. Sequences were obtained from PBMCs. The receptors here all came from a woman under 30 in good health and CMV-seronegative. Both conserved end residues are part of each CDR3. D genes are given only for firm matches. Rows may omit the clone size; those that give it use once, few, many or a size class.

TRBD1	few	TRBV7-2	TRBJ1-2	TGTGCCAGCAGCTTACTGGGACAGGCCTATGGCTACACCTTC	CASSLLGQAYGYTF
TRBD1	-	TRBV29-1	TRBJ1-2	TGCAGCGTTGGGGGACAGAGTGGCTATGGCTACACCTTC	CSVGGQSGYGYTF
TRBD1	-	TRBV5-1	TRBJ1-6	TGCGCCAGCAGCTTGGAAACCGGGACAGGGGGTTCACCCCTCCACTTT	CASSLETGTGGSPLHF
TRBD1	few	TRBV18	TRBJ1-4	TGTGCCAGCTCACCTGGGACAGGGATTGAAAAACTGTTTTTT	CASSPGTGIEKLFF
-	-	TRBV6-1	TRBJ1-1	TGTGCCAGCAGGCTACAGGAACCTCTGAACACTGAAGCTTTCTTT	CASRLQEPLNTEAFF
-	-	TRBV18	TRBJ2-1	TGTGCCAGCTCACCAGTGCAGGGCGTCCGGAGTGAGCAGTTCTTC	CASSPVQGVRSEQFF
TRBD2	-	TRBV10-1	TRBJ2-5	TGCGCCAGCAGTGCGGGGGGTCAAGAGACCCAGTACTTC	CASSAGGQETQYF
-	-	TRBV30	TRBJ1-2	TGTGCCTGGAGAAACCAGGGTGGAAGCGTTGGTGGCTACACCTTC	CAWRNQGGSVGGYTF
-	-	TRBV15	TRBJ1-4	TGTGCCACCAGCAGAGATGGGGGGTCTGGGGAAAAACTGTTTTTT	CATSRDGGSGEKLFF
TRBD1	once	TRBV11-1	TRBJ1-1	TGTGCCAGCAGCCACAGGGGGCAGACTGAAGCTTTCTTT	CASSHRGQTEAFF
TRBD2	-	TRBV29-1	TRBJ2-7	TGCAGCGTTGTCGCGGCTAGCGGGTACTACGAGCAGTACTTC	CSVVAASGYYEQYF
TRBD1	-	TRBV5-1	TRBJ1-4	TGCGCCAGCAGCTCCTCGACAGGGGTAGGGGAAAAACTGTTTTTT	CASSSSTGVGEKLFF
-	-	TRBV27	TRBJ1-1	TGTGCCAGCAGTTTAATTTACGGTGATGAAGCTTTCTTT	CASSLIYGDEAFF
-	few	TRBV14	TRBJ1-4	TGTGCCAGCAGCCCCTACCAGTCCGGGGAAAAACTGTTTTTT	CASSPYQSGEKLFF
-	-	TRBV4-2	TRBJ2-1	TGTGCCAGCAGCCTACAGGGAGAGACCTACAATGAGCAGTTCTTC	CASSLQGETYNEQFF
-	-	TRBV27	TRBJ1-1	TGTGCCAGCAGTACACAGGGTCCCTACACTGAAGCTTTCTTT	CASSTQGPYTEAFF
-	-	TRBV7-9	TRBJ1-5	TGTGCCAGCAGCTTAGGTACAGCCGCCAATCAGCCCCAGCATTTT	CASSLGTAANQPQHF
-	few	TRBV6-5	TRBJ1-1	TGTGCCAGCAGTTACTCAGGGAGGGACACTGAAGCTTTCTTT	CASSYSGRDTEAFF
-	-	TRBV29-1	TRBJ2-5	TGCAGCGTCGCCCCGGGAGACGAGACCCAGTACTTC	CSVAPGDETQYF
TRBD1	-	TRBV14	TRBJ1-2	TGTGCCAGCAGCCCAACGACAGGGAAAGCAAACTATGGCTACACCTTC	CASSPTTGKANYGYTF
TRBD1	-	TRBV5-1	TRBJ1-1	TGCGCCAGCAGCAAGGACAGGTTGAACACTGAAGCTTTCTTT	CASSKDRLNTEAFF
TRBD2	-	TRBV6-5	TRBJ2-7	TGTGCCAGCAGTTACTCGATCGCGGGAGGGCCCTACGAGCAGTACTTC	CASSYSIAGGPYEQYF
TRBD1	-	TRBV7-2	TRBJ2-1	TGTGCCAGCAGCTTAGTAGGGGACAGGGCAAAGTTCTTC	CASSLVGDRAKFF
TRBD2	-	TRBV29-1	TRBJ2-7	TGCAGCGTTCGAAGCGGGAACTACGAGCAGTACTTC	CSVRSGNYEQYF
TRBD1	few	TRBV15	TRBJ1-1	TGTGCCACCAGCAGAGAAACAGGGGCAAACACTGAAGCTTTCTTT	CATSRETGANTEAFF